These 14 T cell receptor beta chains share one sample of origin, sequenced in a study of patients and donors after allogeneic stem cell transplantation. TCRdb called the RT-PCR reads again in MiXCR, with one record for every CDR3 protein. The repertoire includes 200,000 to 250,000 distinct CDR3 sequences, 13% to 15% of them detected once, and around a tenth sits in the top ten. Sample: blood, either unsorted or a sorted T cell fraction (not recorded which). These receptor sequences come from a human donor who was either an allogeneic HSCT recipient or a stem cell or donor lymphocyte infusion donor (not recorded which). It is not recorded whose cells these are; they may come from a transplant donor.

This clonotype has ten or more counts. The V call is TRBV5-1, the J call TRBJ2-1; D unclear. The germline V and J ends were trimmed by 4 bases and 8 bases, with 10 bases remaining between them. The CDR3 totals 12 residues. Germline-derived CDR1 and CDR2 are SGHRS and YFSETQ. The CDR3 loop is CASSQSRHEQFF. The DNA of the CDR3 is TGCGCCAGCAGCCAATCCCGGCATGAGCAGTTCTTC.

This clonotype was detected a few times. The chain couples TRBV4-3 to TRBJ2-2; tentative D call: TRBD1 (6 bases). Trimming cost V 4 bases and J 13 bases, with 13 bases left between them. CDR3 length equals 12 residues. Looked up from germline, CDR1 is LGHNA and CDR2 is YSLEER. CDR3 DNA sequence: TGCGCCAGCAGCCGAGGACAGCAGCGGCTGTTTTTT. It codes for CASSRGQQRLFF.

The J gene is TRBJ2-1, the V gene TRBV10-3, with D tentatively TRBD1 or TRBD2 (5 bases each). Germline CDR1 ENHRY, CDR2 SYGVKD. The CDR3 extends over 14 amino acids. With 4 bases removed from V and 7 bases from J, the gap between germline ends came to 14 bases. CDR3 coding DNA: TGTGCCATCAGTGTAGTCAGGGAGAGGAATGAGCAGTTCTTC. It specifies CAISVVRERNEQFF.

V usage is TRBV5-1 and J usage is TRBJ2-1, with 9 bases aligning to TRBD1. The CDR3 totals 14 residues. Germline V gene data show CDR1 as SGHRS and CDR2 as YFSETQ. Germline trimming cut 4 bases from V and 4 bases from J; bases unmatched to any gene: 3. Here the CDR3 DNA reads TGCGCCAGCAGCGGGGGACAGGGATACAATGAGCAGTTCTTC. Translated, it gives CASSGGQGYNEQFF.

V and J are TRBV4-2 and TRBJ1-5, with a weak D call TRBD1 (6 bases). Looked up from germline, CDR1 is LGHNA and CDR2 is YNFKEQ. V was trimmed by 5 bases and J by 0 bases, leaving 17 bases between them. The CDR3 runs to 17 residues. The CDR3 is CASSSTLQGNSNQPQHF. The CDR3 DNA is TGTGCCAGCAGCTCGACCTTACAGGGAAATAGCAATCAGCCCCAGCATTTT.

J is TRBJ1-1 and V is TRBV6-6; 7 bases are a match to TRBD1. CDR3 length: 13 amino acids. V was clipped by 6 bases and J by 3 bases; unmatched bases: 4. In germline, CDR1 is MNHNY, CDR2 SVGAGI (reference sequence). The CDR3 DNA reads TGTGCCAGCAGCCAGACAGGGTACACTGAAGCTTTCTTT. Its translation: CASSQTGYTEAFF.

This clonotype was counted only a few times. The chain links TRBV19 to TRBJ2-5; 9 positions match TRBD2. There are 15 residues in the CDR3. V gave up 5 bases and J gave up 4 bases; unmatched junction bases: 8. Per germline, CDR1 LNHDA and CDR2 SQIVND (reference sequence). CDR3 residues: CASSAGTSTVETQYF. Written as DNA, the CDR3 is TGTGCCAGTAGTGCCGGGACTAGCACGGTAGAGACCCAGTACTTC.

Many counts were recorded for this clonotype. The J gene is TRBJ2-1, the V gene TRBV12-3 or TRBV12-4; the match to TRBD1 covers 10 bases. This CDR3 has 15 amino acids. The V gene end was trimmed by 4 bases and the J gene end by 0 bases; junction bases not matched to a gene: 0. The CDR3 protein is CASSWDRGSYNEQFF. The CDR3 DNA follows: TGTGCCAGCAGTTGGGACAGGGGCTCCTACAATGAGCAGTTCTTC.

This clonotype was detected only a few times. This chain uses TRBV5-6 with TRBJ2-3, with a weak D call TRBD2 (5 bases). The CDR3 is 16 amino acids. V was trimmed by 0 bases and J by 1 base, leaving 12 bases between them. CDR1 is SGHDT, CDR2 YYEEEE, per germline. CDR3 residues: CASSLARARGTDTQYF. The CDR3 region has the DNA TGTGCCAGCAGCTTGGCGAGGGCTCGGGGCACAGATACGCAGTATTTT.

At least ten counts were recorded for this clonotype. The chain has TRBV5-5 and TRBJ1-1; D possibly corresponds to TRBD1 (5 bases). The CDR3 is made up of 13 amino acids. Trimming stripped 2 bases from V and 2 bases from J, with 7 bases between. CDR1 and CDR2 (germline): SGHKS, YYEKEE (reference sequence). CDR3: CASSFQGNTEAFF. The CDR3 DNA follows: TGTGCCAGCAGCTTCCAGGGAAACACTGAAGCTTTCTTT.

The chain employs TRBV4-2 and TRBJ2-3, with D maybe TRBD1 (6 bases). The V gene's germline CDR1 is LGHNA and CDR2 YNFKEQ. The CDR3 is made up of 16 amino acids. V was pared by 0 bases and J by 5 bases, with 15 bases between. The CDR3 coding sequence is TGTGCCAGCAGCCAAGATAAATCTTTCAGGGGAGATACGCAGTATTTT. This encodes CASSQDKSFRGDTQYF.

Many counts were recorded for this clonotype. The rearrangement uses TRBV20-1 and TRBJ1-4, with unresolved D. CDR1 is DFQATT, CDR2 SNEGSKA, per germline (reference sequence). V was shortened by 6 bases and J by 6 bases, with 14 bases between the two germline ends. The CDR3 is made up of 13 amino acids. CDR3 DNA sequence: TGCAGTGCGAACGGGAGGCAGCATGAAAAACTGTTTTTT. It codes for CSANGRQHEKLFF.

The CDR3 is CASSPPTSGFAFF. Written as DNA, the CDR3 is TGTGCCAGCTCACCACCGACTAGCGGGTTTGCGTTCTTC. This chain uses TRBV18 with TRBJ2-1; TRBD2 matches 10 bases. Trimming took 0 bases from V and 15 from J; bases not matched to a gene: 5. The germline V gene encodes CDR1 KGHSH and CDR2 LQKENI. This CDR3 region has 13 residues. Full variable domain (rest looked up from reference TRBV18 and TRBJ2-1): NAGVMQNPRHLVRRRGQEARLRCSPMKGHSHVYWYRQLPEEGLKFMVYLQKENIIDESGMPKERFSAEFPKEGPSILRIQQVVRGDSAAYFCASSPPTSGFAFFGPGTRLTVL.

V usage is TRBV5-1 and J usage is TRBJ2-1, with 7 nucleotides matching TRBD2. Germline CDR1 SGHRS, CDR2 YFSETQ. CDR3 length: 14 residues. The V segment lost 1 base and the J segment 6 bases; nucleotides outside the gene matches: 4. CDR3 sequence: CASSLSGKGNEQFF. The DNA for the CDR3 is TGCGCCAGCAGCTTGAGCGGGAAGGGCAATGAGCAGTTCTTC.